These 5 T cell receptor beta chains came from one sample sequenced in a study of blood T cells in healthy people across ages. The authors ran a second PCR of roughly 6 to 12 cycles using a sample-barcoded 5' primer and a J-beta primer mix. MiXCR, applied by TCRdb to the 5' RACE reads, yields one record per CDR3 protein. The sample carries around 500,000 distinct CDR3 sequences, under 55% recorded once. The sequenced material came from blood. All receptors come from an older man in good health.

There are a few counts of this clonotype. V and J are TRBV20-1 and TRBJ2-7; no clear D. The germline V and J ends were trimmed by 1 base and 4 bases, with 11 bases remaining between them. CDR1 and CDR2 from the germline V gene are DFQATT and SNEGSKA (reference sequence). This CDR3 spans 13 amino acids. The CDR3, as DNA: TGCAGTGCTAGAGGACCTCTGATATACGAGCAGTACTTC. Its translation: CSARGPLIYEQYF.

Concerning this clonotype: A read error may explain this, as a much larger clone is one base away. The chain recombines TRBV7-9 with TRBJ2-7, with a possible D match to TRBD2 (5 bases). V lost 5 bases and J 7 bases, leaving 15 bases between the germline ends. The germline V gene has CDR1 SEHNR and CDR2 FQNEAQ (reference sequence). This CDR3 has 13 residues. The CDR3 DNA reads TGTGCCAGCAGCCCCGCGGGCTTTTTGGAGCAGTACTTC. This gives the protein CASSPAGFLEQYF.

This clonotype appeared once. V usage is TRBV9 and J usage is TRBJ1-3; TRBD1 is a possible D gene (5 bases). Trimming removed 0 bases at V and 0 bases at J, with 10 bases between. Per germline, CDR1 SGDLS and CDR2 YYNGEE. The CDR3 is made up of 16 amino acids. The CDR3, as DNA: TGTGCCAGCAGCGTAGGACAGCTAGTCTCTGGAAACACCATATATTTT. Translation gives CASSVGQLVSGNTIYF.

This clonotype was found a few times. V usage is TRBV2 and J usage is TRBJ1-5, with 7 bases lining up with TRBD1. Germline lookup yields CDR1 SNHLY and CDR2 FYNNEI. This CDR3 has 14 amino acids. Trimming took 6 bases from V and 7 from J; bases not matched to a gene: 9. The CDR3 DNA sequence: TGTGCCAGCAGGGTCAGACAGGGCGGGCAGCCCCAGCATTTT. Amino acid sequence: CASRVRQGGQPQHF.

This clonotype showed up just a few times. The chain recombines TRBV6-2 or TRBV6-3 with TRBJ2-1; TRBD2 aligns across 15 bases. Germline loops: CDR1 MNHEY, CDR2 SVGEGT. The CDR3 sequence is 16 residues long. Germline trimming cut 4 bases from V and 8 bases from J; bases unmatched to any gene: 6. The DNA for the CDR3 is TGTGCCAGCAGTTCAGGACTAGCGGGAGGGCAGGATGAGCAGTTCTTC. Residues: CASSSGLAGGQDEQFF.